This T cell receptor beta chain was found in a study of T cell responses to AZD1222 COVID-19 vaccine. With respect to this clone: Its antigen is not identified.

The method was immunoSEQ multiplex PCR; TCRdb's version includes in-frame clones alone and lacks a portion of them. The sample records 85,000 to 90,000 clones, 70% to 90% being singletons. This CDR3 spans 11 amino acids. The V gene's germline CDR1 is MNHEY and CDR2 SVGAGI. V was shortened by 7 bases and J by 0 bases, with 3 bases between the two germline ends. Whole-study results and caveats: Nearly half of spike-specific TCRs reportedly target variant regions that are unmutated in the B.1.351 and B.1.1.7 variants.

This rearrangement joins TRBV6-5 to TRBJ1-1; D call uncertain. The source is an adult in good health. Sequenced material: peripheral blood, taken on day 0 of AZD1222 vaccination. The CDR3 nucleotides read TGTGCCAGCACAATGAACACTGAAGCTTTCTTT. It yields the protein CASTMNTEAFF.